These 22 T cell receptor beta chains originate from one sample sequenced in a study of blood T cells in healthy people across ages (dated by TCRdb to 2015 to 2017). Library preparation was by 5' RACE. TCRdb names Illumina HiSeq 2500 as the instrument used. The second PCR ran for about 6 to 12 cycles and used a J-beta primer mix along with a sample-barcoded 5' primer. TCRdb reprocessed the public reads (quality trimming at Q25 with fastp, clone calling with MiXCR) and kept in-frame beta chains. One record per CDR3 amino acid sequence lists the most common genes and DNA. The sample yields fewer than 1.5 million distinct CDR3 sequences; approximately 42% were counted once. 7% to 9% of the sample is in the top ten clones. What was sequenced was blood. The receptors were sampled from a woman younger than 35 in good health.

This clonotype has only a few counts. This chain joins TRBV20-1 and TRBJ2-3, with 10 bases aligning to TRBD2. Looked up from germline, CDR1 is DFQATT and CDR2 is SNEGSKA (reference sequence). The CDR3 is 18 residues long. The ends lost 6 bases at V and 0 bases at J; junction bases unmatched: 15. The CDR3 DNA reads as TGCAGTGCCCCCCGGCCGGGGACTAGCGCCCTTAGCACAGATACGCAGTATTTT. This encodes CSAPRPGTSALSTDTQYF.

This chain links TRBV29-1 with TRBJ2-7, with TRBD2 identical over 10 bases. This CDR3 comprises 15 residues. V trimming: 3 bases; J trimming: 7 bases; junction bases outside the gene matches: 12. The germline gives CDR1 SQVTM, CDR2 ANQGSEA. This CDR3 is CSVDGSGGSYNEQYF. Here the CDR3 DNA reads TGCAGCGTTGATGGTAGCGGGGGGTCCTACAATGAGCAGTACTTC.

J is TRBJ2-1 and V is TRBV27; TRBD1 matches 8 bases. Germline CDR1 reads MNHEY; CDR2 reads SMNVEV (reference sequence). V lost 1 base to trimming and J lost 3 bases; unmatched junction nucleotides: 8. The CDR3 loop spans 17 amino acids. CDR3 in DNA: TGTGCCAGCAGTTTATTGCCCCAGGGGGCTGTCTACAATGAGCAGTTCTTC. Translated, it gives CASSLLPQGAVYNEQFF.

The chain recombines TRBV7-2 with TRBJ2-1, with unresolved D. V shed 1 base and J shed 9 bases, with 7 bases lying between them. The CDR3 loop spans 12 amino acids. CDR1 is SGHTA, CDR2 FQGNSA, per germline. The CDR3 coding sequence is TGTGCCAGCAGCTTAGTAAGCAGTGAGCAGTTCTTC. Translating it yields CASSLVSSEQFF.

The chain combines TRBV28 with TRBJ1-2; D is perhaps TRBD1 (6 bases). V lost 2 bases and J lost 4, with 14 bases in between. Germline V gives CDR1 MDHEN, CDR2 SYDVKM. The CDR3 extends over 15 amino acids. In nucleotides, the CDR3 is TGTGCCAGCAGTTTAGGCTCGGCAGGGGTCTATGGCTACACCTTC. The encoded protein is CASSLGSAGVYGYTF.

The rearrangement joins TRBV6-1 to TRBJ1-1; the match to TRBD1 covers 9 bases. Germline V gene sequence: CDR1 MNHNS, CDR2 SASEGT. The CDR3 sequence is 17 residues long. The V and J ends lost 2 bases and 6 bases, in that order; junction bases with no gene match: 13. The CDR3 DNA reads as TGTGCCAGCAGTGAATCGATAGTGACAGGGGGTCAGCCTGAAGCTTTCTTT. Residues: CASSESIVTGGQPEAFF.

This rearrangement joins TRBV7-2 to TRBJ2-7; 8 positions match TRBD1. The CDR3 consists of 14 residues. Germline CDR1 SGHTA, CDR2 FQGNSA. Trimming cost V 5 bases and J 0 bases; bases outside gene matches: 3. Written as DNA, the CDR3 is TGTGCCAGCAGCCCGGACAGGGACTCCTACGAGCAGTACTTC. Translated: CASSPDRDSYEQYF.

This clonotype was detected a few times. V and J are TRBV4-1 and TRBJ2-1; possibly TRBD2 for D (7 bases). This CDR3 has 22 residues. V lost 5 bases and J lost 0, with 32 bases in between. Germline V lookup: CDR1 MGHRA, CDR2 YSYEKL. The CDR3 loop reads CASSWQEGGGMREPSSYNEQFF. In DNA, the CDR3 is TGCGCCAGCAGCTGGCAAGAGGGGGGGGGGATGAGGGAGCCCAGCTCCTACAATGAGCAGTTCTTC.

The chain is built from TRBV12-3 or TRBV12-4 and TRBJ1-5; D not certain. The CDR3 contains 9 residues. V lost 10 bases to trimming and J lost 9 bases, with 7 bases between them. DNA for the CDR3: TGTGCCACCCGTTCGCCCCAGCATTTT. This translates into CATRSPQHF.

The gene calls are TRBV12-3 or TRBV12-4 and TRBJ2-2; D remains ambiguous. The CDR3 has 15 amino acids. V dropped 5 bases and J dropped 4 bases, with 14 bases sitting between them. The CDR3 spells CASSPRAEPTGELFF. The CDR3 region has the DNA TGTGCCAGCAGTCCCCGAGCAGAACCCACCGGGGAGCTGTTTTTT.

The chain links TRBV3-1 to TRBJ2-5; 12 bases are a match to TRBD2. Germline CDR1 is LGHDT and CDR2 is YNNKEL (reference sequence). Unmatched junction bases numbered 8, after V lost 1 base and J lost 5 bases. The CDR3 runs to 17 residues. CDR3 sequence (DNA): TGTGCCAGCAGCCAAGCGACTAGCGGGAGTAGAGGGGAGACCCAGTACTTC. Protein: CASSQATSGSRGETQYF.

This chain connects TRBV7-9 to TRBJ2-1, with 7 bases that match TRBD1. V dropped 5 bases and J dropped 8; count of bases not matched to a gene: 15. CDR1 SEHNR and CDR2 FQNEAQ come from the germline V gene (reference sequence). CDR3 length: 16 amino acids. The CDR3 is CASSPTTGSLVDEQFF. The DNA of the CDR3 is TGTGCCAGCAGCCCCACGACAGGGTCCCTCGTAGATGAGCAGTTCTTC.

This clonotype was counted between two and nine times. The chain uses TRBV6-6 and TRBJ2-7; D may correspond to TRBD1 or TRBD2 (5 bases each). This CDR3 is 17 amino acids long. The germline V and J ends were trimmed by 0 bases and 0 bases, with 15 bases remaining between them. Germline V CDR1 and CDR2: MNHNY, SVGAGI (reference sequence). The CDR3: CASSYSWSGTDSYEQYF. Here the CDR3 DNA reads TGTGCCAGCAGTTACTCTTGGTCTGGGACGGACTCCTACGAGCAGTACTTC.

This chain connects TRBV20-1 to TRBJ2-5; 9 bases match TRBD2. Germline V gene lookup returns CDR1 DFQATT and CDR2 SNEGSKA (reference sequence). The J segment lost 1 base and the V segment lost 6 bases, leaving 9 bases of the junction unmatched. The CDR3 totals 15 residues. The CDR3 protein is CSAIPGGGAQETQYF. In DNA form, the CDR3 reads TGCAGTGCGATCCCCGGCGGGGGGGCCCAAGAGACCCAGTACTTC.

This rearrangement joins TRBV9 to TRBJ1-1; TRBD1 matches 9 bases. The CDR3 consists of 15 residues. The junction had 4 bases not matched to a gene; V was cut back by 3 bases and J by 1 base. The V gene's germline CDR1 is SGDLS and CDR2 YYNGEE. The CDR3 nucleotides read TGTGCCAGCAGCGGGGACAGGGACGGGAACACTGAAGCTTTCTTT. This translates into CASSGDRDGNTEAFF.

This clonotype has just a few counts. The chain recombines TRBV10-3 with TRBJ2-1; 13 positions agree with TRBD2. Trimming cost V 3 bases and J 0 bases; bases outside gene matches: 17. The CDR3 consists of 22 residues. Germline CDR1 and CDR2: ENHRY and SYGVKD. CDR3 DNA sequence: TGTGCCATCAGTGAATCAACGGGACTAGCGGGACTAACCACGAGCTCCTACAATGAGCAGTTCTTC. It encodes CAISESTGLAGLTTSSYNEQFF.

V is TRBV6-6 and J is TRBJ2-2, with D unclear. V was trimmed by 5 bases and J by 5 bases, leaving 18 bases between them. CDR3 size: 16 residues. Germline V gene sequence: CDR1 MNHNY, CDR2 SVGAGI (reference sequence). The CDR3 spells CASSVFSAYRTGELFF. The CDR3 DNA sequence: TGTGCCAGCAGTGTCTTCTCGGCGTATAGGACCGGGGAGCTGTTTTTT.

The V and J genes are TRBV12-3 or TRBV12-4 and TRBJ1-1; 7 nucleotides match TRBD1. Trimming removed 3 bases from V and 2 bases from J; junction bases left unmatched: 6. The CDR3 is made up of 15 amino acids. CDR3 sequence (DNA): TGTGCCAGCAGTTTGACAGGGCAGGCTAACACTGAAGCTTTCTTT. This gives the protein CASSLTGQANTEAFF.

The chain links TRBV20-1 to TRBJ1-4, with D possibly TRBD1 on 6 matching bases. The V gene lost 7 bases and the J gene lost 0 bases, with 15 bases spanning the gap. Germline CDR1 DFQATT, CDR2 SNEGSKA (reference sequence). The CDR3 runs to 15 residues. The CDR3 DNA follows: TGCAGTGGAAGAGCGGGACACTCAACTAATGAAAAACTGTTTTTT. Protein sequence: CSGRAGHSTNEKLFF.

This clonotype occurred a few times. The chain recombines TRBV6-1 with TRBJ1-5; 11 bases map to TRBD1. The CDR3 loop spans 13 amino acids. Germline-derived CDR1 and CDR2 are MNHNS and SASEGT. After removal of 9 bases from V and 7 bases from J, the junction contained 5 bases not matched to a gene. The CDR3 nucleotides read TGTGCCAGTGGACAGGGGGCACGGCAGCCCCAGCATTTT. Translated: CASGQGARQPQHF.

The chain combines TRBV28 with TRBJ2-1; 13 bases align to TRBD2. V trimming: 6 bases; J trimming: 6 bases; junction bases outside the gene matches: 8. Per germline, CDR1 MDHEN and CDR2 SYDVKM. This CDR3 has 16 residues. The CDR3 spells CASRPHTSGGANEQFF. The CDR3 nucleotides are TGTGCCAGCAGGCCCCACACTAGCGGGGGGGCCAATGAGCAGTTCTTC.

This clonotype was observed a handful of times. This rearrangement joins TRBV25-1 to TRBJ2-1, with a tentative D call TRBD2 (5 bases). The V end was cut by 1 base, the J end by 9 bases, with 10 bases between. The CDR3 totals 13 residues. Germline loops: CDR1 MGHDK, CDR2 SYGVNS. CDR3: CASSESGNGEQFF. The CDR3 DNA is TGTGCCAGCAGTGAATCGGGGAATGGTGAGCAGTTCTTC.